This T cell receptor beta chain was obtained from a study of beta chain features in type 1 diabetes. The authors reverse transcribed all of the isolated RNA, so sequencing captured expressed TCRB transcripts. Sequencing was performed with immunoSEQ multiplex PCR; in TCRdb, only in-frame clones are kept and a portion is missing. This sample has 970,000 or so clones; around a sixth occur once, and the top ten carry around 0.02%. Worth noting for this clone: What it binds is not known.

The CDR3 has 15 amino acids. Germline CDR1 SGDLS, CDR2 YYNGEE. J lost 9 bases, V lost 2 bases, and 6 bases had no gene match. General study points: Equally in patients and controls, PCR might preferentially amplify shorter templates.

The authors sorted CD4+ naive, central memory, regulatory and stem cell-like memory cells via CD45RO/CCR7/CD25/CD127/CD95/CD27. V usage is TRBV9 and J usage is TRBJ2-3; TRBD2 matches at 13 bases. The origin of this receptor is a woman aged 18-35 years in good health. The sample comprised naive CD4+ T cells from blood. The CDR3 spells CASSVGLAGVDTQYF. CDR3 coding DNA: TGTGCCAGCAGCGTCGGACTAGCGGGAGTAGACACGCAGTATTTT.